These T cell receptor beta chains were read from a single sample in a study of blood T cell repertoires in COVID-19. Libraries were prepared by immunoSEQ multiplex PCR; TCRdb keeps only in-frame clonotypes and omits some of them. The sample includes approximately 74,000 clones, around 90% of them seen just once. The specimen was peripheral blood. Receptors were obtained from a woman in her sixties with active COVID-19. Each CDR3 is given with its conserved first and last residue. A D gene is named only where the DNA matches it firmly. Not every row has a clone size; where given, it reads once, few, many or a size class.

D gene: NA
clone size: once
V gene: TRBV24-1
J gene: TRBJ1-5
CDR3 protein: CATSEGGRYSNQPQHF

D gene: NA
clone size: NA
V gene: TRBV15
J gene: TRBJ1-2
CDR3 protein: CATSREGSHGYTF

D gene: TRBD1
clone size: NA
V gene: TRBV3-1/TRBV3-2
J gene: TRBJ1-1
CDR3 protein: CASSQGTGNTEAFF

D gene: NA
clone size: NA
V gene: TRBV7-8
J gene: TRBJ2-1
CDR3 protein: CASSLGEDREQFF

D gene: NA
clone size: NA
V gene: TRBV7-2
J gene: TRBJ2-2
CDR3 protein: CASSKQGMVGTNTGELFF

D gene: NA
clone size: NA
V gene: TRBV5-1
J gene: TRBJ2-5
CDR3 protein: CASGLDHIAETQYF

D gene: NA
clone size: once
V gene: TRBV28
J gene: TRBJ2-5
CDR3 protein: CASSPRGETQYF

D gene: NA
clone size: NA
V gene: TRBV3-1/TRBV3-2
J gene: TRBJ2-1
CDR3 protein: CASSQLAGEQFF

D gene: NA
clone size: NA
V gene: TRBV12-3/TRBV12-4
J gene: TRBJ2-1
CDR3 protein: CASSYDRFGQFF

D gene: TRBD1
clone size: NA
V gene: TRBV28
J gene: TRBJ1-2
CDR3 protein: CASSSGDRAGYTF

D gene: TRBD2
clone size: NA
V gene: TRBV3-1/TRBV3-2
J gene: TRBJ2-1
CDR3 protein: CASSQDLGLAGGKPNEQFF

D gene: NA
clone size: NA
V gene: TRBV4-1
J gene: TRBJ1-3
CDR3 protein: CASSQELTSAGGSGNTIYF

D gene: NA
clone size: NA
V gene: TRBV29-1
J gene: TRBJ2-6
CDR3 protein: CSGSVAGANVLTF